This T cell receptor beta chain was captured by sequencing in a study of T cells in localized non-small cell lung cancer. Study-wide findings and caveats: Uninvolved adjacent lung showed higher T cell clonality than tumor.

In its sample, this clone was seen once. The antigen remains undetermined. The junction shows a germline mismatch at one end, possibly a read error. Other DNA sequences in this specimen translate into the identical CDR3. The repertoire was sequenced with immunoSEQ multiplex PCR; TCRdb's copy has only in-frame clones and lacks some. The repertoire has about 27,000 clones, more than 85% of them found once; the top ten carry 11% to 15%. Germline loops: CDR1 SGHTA, CDR2 FQGNSA. This CDR3 contains 14 residues. Material: peripheral blood, obtained before any cancer treatment. This clonotype was obtained from a female donor older than 55 with stage II squamous cell lung carcinoma. V and J are TRBV7-2 and TRBJ1-4; D is ambiguous. As DNA, the CDR3 is TGTGCCAGTAGCTTAAGTGCAACTAATGAAAAACTGTTTTTT. This sequence encodes CASSLSATNEKLFF.